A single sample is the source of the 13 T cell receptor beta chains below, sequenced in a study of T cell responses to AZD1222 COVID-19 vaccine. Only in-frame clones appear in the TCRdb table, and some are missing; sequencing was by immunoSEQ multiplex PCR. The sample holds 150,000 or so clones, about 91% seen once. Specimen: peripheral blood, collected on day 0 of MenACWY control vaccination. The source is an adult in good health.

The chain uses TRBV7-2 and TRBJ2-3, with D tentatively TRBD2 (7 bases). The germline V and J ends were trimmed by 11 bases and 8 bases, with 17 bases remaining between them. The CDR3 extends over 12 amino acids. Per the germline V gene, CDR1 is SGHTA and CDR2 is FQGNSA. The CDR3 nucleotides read TGTGCCGGATCAGAGGGGGGGGGTACGCAGTATTTT. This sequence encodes CAGSEGGGTQYF.

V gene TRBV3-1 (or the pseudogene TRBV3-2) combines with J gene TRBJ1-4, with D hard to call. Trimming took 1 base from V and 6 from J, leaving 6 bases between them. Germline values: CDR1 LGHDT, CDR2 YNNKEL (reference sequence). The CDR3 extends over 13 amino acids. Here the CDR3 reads CASSQAGHEKLFF. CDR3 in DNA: TGTGCCAGCAGCCAAGCAGGTCATGAAAAACTGTTTTTT.

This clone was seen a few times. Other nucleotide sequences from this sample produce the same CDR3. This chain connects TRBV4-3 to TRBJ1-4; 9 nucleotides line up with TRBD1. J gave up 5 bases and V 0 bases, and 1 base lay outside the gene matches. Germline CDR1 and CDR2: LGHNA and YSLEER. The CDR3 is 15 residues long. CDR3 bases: TGCGCCAGCAGCCAAGAGGGACAGGGAAATGAAAAACTGTTTTTT. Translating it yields CASSQEGQGNEKLFF.

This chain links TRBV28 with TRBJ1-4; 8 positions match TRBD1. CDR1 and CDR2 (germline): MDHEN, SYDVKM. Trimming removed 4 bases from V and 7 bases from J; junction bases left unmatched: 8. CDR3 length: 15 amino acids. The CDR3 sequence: CASSSQGASLEKLFF. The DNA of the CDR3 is TGTGCCAGCAGTTCCCAGGGGGCGAGTCTTGAAAAACTGTTTTTT.

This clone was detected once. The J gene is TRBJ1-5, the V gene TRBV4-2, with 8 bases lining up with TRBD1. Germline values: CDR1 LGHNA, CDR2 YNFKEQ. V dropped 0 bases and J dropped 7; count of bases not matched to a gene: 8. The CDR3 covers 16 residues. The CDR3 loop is CASSQDAGGTVQPQHF. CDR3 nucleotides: TGTGCCAGCAGCCAAGATGCAGGGGGCACGGTGCAGCCCCAGCATTTT.

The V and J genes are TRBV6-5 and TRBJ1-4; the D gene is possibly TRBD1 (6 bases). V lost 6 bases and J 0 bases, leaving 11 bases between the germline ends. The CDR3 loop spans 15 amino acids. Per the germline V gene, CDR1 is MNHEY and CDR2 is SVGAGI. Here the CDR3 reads CASSPDSATNEKLFF. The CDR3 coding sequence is TGTGCCAGCAGCCCGGACAGCGCAACTAATGAAAAACTGTTTTTT.

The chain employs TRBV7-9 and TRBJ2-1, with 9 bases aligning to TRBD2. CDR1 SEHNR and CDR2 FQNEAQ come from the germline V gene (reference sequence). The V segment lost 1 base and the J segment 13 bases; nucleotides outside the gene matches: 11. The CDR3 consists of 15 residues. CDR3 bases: TGTGCCAGCAGCTTAGGTGGACTAGCGTCTATGAGACAGTTCTTC. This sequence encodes CASSLGGLASMRQFF.

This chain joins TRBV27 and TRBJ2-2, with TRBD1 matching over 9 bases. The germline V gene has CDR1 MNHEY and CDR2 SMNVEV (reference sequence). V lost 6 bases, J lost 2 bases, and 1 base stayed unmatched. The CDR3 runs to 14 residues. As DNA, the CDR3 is TGTGCCAGCAGGACAGGGGGAAACACCGGGGAGCTGTTTTTT. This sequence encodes CASRTGGNTGELFF.

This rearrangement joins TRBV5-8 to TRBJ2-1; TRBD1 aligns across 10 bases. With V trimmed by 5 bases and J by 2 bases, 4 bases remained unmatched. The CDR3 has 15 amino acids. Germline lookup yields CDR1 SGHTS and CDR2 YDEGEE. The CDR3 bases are TGTGCCAGCAGTCGACAGGGGGCGGCCTACAATGAGCAGTTCTTC. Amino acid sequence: CASSRQGAAYNEQFF.

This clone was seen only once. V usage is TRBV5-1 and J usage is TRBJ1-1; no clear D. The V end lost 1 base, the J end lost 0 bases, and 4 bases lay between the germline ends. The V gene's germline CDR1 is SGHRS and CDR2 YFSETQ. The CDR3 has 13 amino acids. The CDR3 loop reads CASSLNLNTEAFF. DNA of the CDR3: TGCGCCAGCAGCTTGAACCTGAACACTGAAGCTTTCTTT.

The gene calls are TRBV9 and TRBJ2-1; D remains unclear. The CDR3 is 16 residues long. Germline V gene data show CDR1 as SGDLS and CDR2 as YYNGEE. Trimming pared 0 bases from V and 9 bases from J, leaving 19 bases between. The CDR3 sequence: CASSVEAPRTLSEQFF. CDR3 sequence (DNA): TGTGCCAGCAGCGTAGAAGCTCCTCGGACCCTGAGTGAGCAGTTCTTC. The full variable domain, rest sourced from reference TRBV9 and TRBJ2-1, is DSGVTQTPKHLITATGQRVTLRCSPRSGDLSVYWYQQSLDQGLQFLIQYYNGEERAKGNILERFSAQQFPDLHSELNLSSLELGDSALYFCASSVEAPRTLSEQFFGPGTRLTVL.

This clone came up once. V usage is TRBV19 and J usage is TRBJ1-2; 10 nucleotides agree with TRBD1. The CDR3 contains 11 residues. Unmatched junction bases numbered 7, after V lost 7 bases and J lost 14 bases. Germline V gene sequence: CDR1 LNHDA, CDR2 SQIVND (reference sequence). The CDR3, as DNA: TGTGCCAGTACCGCCGACAGGGGGCCGACCTTC. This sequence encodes CASTADRGPTF.

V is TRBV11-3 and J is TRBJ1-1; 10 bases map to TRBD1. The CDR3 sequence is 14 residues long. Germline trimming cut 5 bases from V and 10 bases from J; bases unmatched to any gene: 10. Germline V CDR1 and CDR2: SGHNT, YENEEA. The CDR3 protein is CASSPSGTGVGAFF. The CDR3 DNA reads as TGTGCCAGCAGCCCCTCCGGGACAGGGGTAGGAGCTTTCTTT.